The clone carrying this T cell receptor beta chain was found a few times. From RNA transcripts, TCR beta CDR3 regions were amplified. Initially, a first-round RT-PCR of the TCR CDR3 employed the HTBI primer set. TCRdb re-called the multiplex PCR reads with MiXCR, one entry per CDR3 protein. The sample includes some 600,000 distinct CDR3 sequences, roughly 46% seen only once; the top ten take 8.2%. This sample stems from a study of T cells in Graves' hyperthyroidism and ophthalmopathy. This CDR3 is built from 16 residues. Trimming stripped 2 bases from V and 5 bases from J, with 18 bases between. Germline V CDR1 and CDR2: KGHDR, SFDVKD.

V gene TRBV24-1 combines with J gene TRBJ2-7; D assignment may be TRBD1 or TRBD2 (6 bases each). The sample was peripheral blood or thyroid tissue (not recorded which). The origin of this receptor is a woman between 18 and 29 years old with Graves' hyperthyroidism. In DNA form, the CDR3 reads TGTGCCACCAGTGATTGCCTGAGGGGGGCATGCGACGAGCAGTACTTC. Translation gives CATSDCLRGACDEQYF.